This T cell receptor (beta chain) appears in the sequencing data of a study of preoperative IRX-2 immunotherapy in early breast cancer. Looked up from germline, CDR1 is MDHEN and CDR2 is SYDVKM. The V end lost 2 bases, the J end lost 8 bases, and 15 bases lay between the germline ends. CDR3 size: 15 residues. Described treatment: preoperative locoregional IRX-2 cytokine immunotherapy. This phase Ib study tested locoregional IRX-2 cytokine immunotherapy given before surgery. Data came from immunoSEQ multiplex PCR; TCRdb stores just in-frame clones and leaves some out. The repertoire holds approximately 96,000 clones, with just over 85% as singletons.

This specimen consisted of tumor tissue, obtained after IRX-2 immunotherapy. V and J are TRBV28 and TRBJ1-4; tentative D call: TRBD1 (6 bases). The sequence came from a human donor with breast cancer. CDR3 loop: CASSLEQGTHEKLFF. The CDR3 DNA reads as TGTGCCAGCAGTTTAGAGCAGGGGACACACGAAAAACTGTTTTTT.